This record looks at one T cell receptor beta chain sequence and its context. The antigen this receptor binds is unknown. Base-call qualities are not available, and no considerably larger clone is one nucleotide away. Trimming removed 9 bases from V and 5 bases from J; the gene matches leave 10 bases unexplained. From its cysteine to its phenylalanine, the CDR3 spans 14 amino acids. CDR3 DNA only is kept here, 42 bases in frame from base 1. CDR1 and CDR2, per the germline V gene, are ENHRY and SYGVKD. The data originate from a study of shared clonotypes between healthy human individuals (TCRdb year 2020). With respect to the entire study: Two women and a few men aged 18 to 49 years were included in the cohort. For each donor, three plates each were used for CD4 naive and CD4 memory, two plates were used for CD8 naive, and one plate was used for CD8 memory. Each donor's leukapheresis produced roughly between roughly 0.85 and 9.5 billion PBMCs. To increase sequencing depth and limit assay-specific biases, TCR repertoire library preparation and sequencing were carried out by different laboratories using diverse techniques. Blood TCR repertoires of roughly five healthy adults were deeply sequenced to estimate repertoire size and the extent of clonotype sharing between individuals.

The donors were healthy, HIV-negative adults with no recently reported acute infections or vaccinations. Every donor was a Caucasian adult residing in Nashville, Tennessee, USA. CD4+ T cells were enriched by magnetic negative selection; naive cells were then positively selected on CD45RA, and the negative fraction formed the memory subset. Blood was collected by leukapheresis, and PBMCs were isolated by Ficoll-Histopaque density gradient centrifugation and then cryopreserved in liquid nitrogen vapor phase. Analytical flow cytometry was used to check the purity and quantity of each magnetically sorted T cell population. Genomic DNA was isolated from every sorted fraction and measured by UV absorbance on a Nanodrop 2000c. General conclusions and limits of the study: Because the study included only a small number of donors, the genetic and exposure-history diversity represented was limited. Incomplete sequencing was indicated by rarefaction of sorted-subset datasets, despite the large sequencing depth. Sharing across a handful of donors was observed for around 5% of naive CD4, about 3.2% of naive CD8, over 2% of memory CD4, and about 0.4% of memory CD8 clonotypes. Clonotypes shared by all four sorted-subset donors showed higher generation probabilities than non-shared clonotypes. Sampling was limited to blood, and TCR repertoires in tissue likely differ from TCR repertoires in blood. Larger estimated clonotype richness was generally found for naive subsets than for memory subsets. Based on pairwise subsampling, the degree of clonotype sharing among donors was expected to be affected by sequencing depth.

Using the deep immunoSEQ assay, TCR CDR3 regions were amplified from genomic DNA by multiplex PCR. Extracted genomic DNA from each cell subset was distributed evenly across all wells of several immunoSEQ 96-well plates, and each plate was treated as a replicate. For sorted subsets, around 200 ng genomic DNA, equal to tens of thousands of T cell genomes, was loaded into each replicate PCR. Purified libraries were quantified with a Qubit 3.0 fluorometer, sized on a Bioanalyzer 2100, and re-quantified with the KAPA Library Quantification kit. Every immunoSEQ 96-well plate was sequenced on a separate single-read 150-cycle Illumina NextSeq 550 flow cell. As for how the authors treated the data: Because the immunoSEQ output held only junctional sequences and lacked quality scores, the filtering could not match the filtering applied to full-length reads. To assign V/J genes and CDR3, sequences were annotated using PyIR, a Python wrapper for IgBLAST v1.9, with IMGT germline references. Reads were filtered out if the reads had weak V/J assignments (E-value above 1e-6), no CDR3, stop codons, out-of-frame junctions, or ambiguous translated residues. V3J clonotypes were defined as sequences sharing the same inferred V gene, J gene, and CDR3 amino acid sequence. Percentage overlap between repertoires was computed as shared unique clonotypes divided by the size of the smaller repertoire. RTK rarefaction, the Chao1 estimator, and Recon v2.1 estimates of unobserved clonotypes were used to assess repertoire richness. OLGA was used to compute generation probabilities for all TCRbeta clonotypes that the gDNA method yielded from a few donors. The source is immuneACCESS, and TCRdb retained only in-frame sequences with V and J called. Part of the clones is not carried over; for the studies checked, unresolved V genes explain less than half of this, and the remainder is unexplained. Clone size and the V and J calls come from that table; the DNA yielded D and trimming. In this sample the table shows 2.3 million or so clones, more than 85% of which occur a single time. 0.39% of the sample lies in the top ten.

The chain was built from TRBV10-3 and TRBJ2-3, with 8 middle bases fitting TRBD2. What was sequenced was naive CD4+ T cells from PBMCs. The sample's cell subset or site, from its label and the paper: CD45RA+ positively selected. This receptor was identified in a man aged 18 to 35 in good health. Some clones in this sample may be carry-over from other donors' samples. The nucleotide sequence is given as TGTGCCATAGGGGCGGGAGGTGGAGGAGATACGCAGTATTTT. Its protein is CAIGAGGGGDTQYF.